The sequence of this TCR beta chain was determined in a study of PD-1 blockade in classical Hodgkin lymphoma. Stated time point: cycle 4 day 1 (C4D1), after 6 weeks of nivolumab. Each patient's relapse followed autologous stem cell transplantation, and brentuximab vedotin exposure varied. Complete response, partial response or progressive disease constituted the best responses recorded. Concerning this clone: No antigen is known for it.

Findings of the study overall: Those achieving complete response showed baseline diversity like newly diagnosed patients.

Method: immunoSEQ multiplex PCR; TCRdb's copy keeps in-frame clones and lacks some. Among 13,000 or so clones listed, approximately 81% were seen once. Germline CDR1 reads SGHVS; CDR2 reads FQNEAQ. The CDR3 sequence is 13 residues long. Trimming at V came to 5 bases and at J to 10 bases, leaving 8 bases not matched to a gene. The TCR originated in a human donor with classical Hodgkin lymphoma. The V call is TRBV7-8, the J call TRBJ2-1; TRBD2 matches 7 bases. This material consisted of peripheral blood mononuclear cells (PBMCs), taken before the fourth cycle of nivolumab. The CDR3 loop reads CASSPRAGYEQFF. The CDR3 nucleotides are TGTGCCAGCAGCCCCCGAGCGGGGTACGAGCAGTTCTTC.